This T cell receptor beta chain stems from a study of blood T cell repertoires in COVID-19. The wider study: Italy, Spain and the United States were the sources of the convalescent and acute COVID-19 samples. From T cells, B-cell-depleted T cells, or PBMCs came the material, which was cDNA or gDNA.

Original analysis: Estimated nucleated cell counts came from reference gene primer amplification. Profiling relied on immunoSEQ multiplex PCR, and the TCRdb table lists in-frame clones only, not all of them. The V and J calls and clone size are taken from that table; D and trimming were inferred from the DNA. The table has over 60,000 clones, 85% to 90% seen once. V was clipped by 4 bases and J by 5 bases; unmatched bases: 10. Germline CDR1 reads SGHRS; CDR2 reads YFSETQ. The CDR3 contains 15 residues. This clone was seen more than once but under ten times. The V call is TRBV5-1, the J call TRBJ1-1; 8 bases are shared with TRBD1. Sequencing used peripheral blood. The receptor comes from a man in his 70s with active or convalescent COVID-19. CDR3: CASSPGQGQRTEAFF. Written as DNA, the CDR3 is TGCGCCAGCAGCCCCGGACAGGGCCAGCGGACTGAAGCTTTCTTT. The complete variable domain, with remaining parts taken from reference TRBV5-1 and TRBJ1-1, reads KAGVTQTPRYLIKTRGQQVTLSCSPISGHRSVSWYQQTPGQGLQFLFEYFSETQRNKGNFPGRFSGRQFSNSRSEMNVSTLELGDSALYLCASSPGQGQRTEAFFGQGTRLTVV.